Sequencing of this TCR beta chain was carried out in a study of T cells in Graves' hyperthyroidism and ophthalmopathy. The trim removed 3 bases at V and 4 bases at J, leaving 5 bases unmatched. CDR3 length: 15 residues. Germline lookup yields CDR1 SGHDT and CDR2 YYEEEE. Diagnoses were established using clinical symptoms, serum thyroxine and TRAb, thyroid ultrasound and orbital computed tomography. A few counts support this clonotype. TCR beta CDR3 sequences were amplified from RNA transcripts. A set of HTBI primers served as the primers for a first-round RT-PCR of the TCR CDR3. TCRdb analysed the multiplex PCR reads with MiXCR anew, one entry per CDR3 protein. The data show about half a million distinct CDR3 sequences, about 22% seen once.

The sequence derives from a woman aged 70-85 years with Graves' ophthalmopathy. The chain joins TRBV5-6 to TRBJ2-1; TRBD2 agrees at 9 bases. The sequenced sample was blood. CDR3 in DNA: TGTGCCAGCAGCTCAGGGACTAGCCATTACAATGAGCAGTTCTTC. Encoded protein: CASSSGTSHYNEQFF.